This T cell receptor beta chain came from a study of cytotoxic CD8 clonotypes in ibrutinib-treated CLL. Across the whole study: Within the patient group, approximately 10 were relapsed/refractory and about 15 treatment-naive, and some 18 were IGHV unmutated. Overall study findings and caveats: Public clonotypes were rare and shrank or held steady on treatment.

The repertoire was sequenced with immunoSEQ multiplex PCR; TCRdb's copy has only in-frame clones and lacks some. The sample carries 200,000 to 250,000 clones, approximately 79% recorded once. Trimming shortened V by 3 bases and J by 2 bases, and 17 bases separated the two germline ends. CDR3 length: 16 residues. Germline lookup yields CDR1 SGDLS and CDR2 YYNGEE. Details on this clone: The target antigen is unknown.

The sample consisted of PBMCs, taken after 12 months of ibrutinib treatment. The gene calls are TRBV9 and TRBJ1-2; TRBD1 is a possible D gene (5 bases). The TCR sequence derives from a human donor with chronic lymphocytic leukemia. In DNA form, the CDR3 reads TGTGCCAGCAGCGCCCAGAAGAGCGGGGCCAACTATGGCTACACCTTC. This gives the protein CASSAQKSGANYGYTF.